The 18 T cell receptor beta chains below all came from one sample that was sequenced in a study of cytomegalovirus exposure and HLA in healthy donors. Only in-frame clones appear in the TCRdb table, and some are missing; sequencing was by immunoSEQ multiplex PCR. The table has about 140,000 clones, 84% seen once. Sequenced: PBMCs. These receptors came from a woman aged 25 to 39 in good health and CMV-seronegative.

The chain combines TRBV4-3 with TRBJ2-3; possibly TRBD2 for D (5 bases). Trimming stripped 4 bases from V and 3 bases from J, with 23 bases between. The CDR3 spans 18 residues. CDR1 and CDR2 from the germline V gene are LGHNA and YSLEER. CDR3 nucleotide sequence: TGCGCCAGCAGCCCCGGACGGAGGACGGGCCTTAGAACAGATACGCAGTATTTT. Translation: CASSPGRRTGLRTDTQYF.

The V call is TRBV2, the J call TRBJ1-4; 10 positions agree with TRBD1. J lost 8 bases, V lost 6 bases, and 9 bases had no gene match. Germline-derived CDR1 and CDR2 are SNHLY and FYNNEI. This CDR3 has 15 residues. The CDR3 is CASRTWTGGKEKLFF. In DNA form, the CDR3 reads TGTGCCAGCAGGACTTGGACAGGGGGTAAAGAAAAACTGTTTTTT.

The V call is TRBV7-9, the J call TRBJ2-7, with D perhaps TRBD2 (6 bases). CDR1 and CDR2 (germline): SEHNR, FQNEAQ (reference sequence). The CDR3 spans 18 residues. With 5 bases removed from V and 3 bases from J, the gap between germline ends came to 26 bases. In DNA form, the CDR3 reads TGTGCCAGCAGCCAAAAGGGCCCCCCAGGGACTTCAGACTACGAGCAGTACTTC. It translates to CASSQKGPPGTSDYEQYF.

The rearrangement joins TRBV18 to TRBJ1-1; TRBD1 agrees at 11 bases. The germline gives CDR1 KGHSH, CDR2 LQKENI. This CDR3 has 15 residues. V lost 3 bases, J lost 4 bases, and 4 bases stayed unmatched. In nucleotides, the CDR3 is TGTGCCAGCTCACCGGACAGGGGGCCGGTCACTGAAGCTTTCTTT. Translation gives CASSPDRGPVTEAFF.

The chain's CDR3 is CASTGTRVTYEQYF. The CDR3 DNA sequence: TGTGCCAGCACGGGGACAAGAGTTACCTACGAGCAGTACTTC. The chain couples TRBV6-6 to TRBJ2-7; D perhaps matches TRBD1 (6 bases). Between the trimmed V and J ends, which lost 7 bases and 2 bases, there was a span of 15 bases. The CDR3 consists of 14 residues. Germline V gene sequence: CDR1 MNHNY, CDR2 SVGAGI (reference sequence).

The chain carries TRBV6-6 and TRBJ2-7; 10 nucleotides match TRBD2. The CDR3 has 14 amino acids. The germline gives CDR1 MNHNY, CDR2 SVGAGI (reference sequence). V was clipped by 6 bases and J by 4 bases; unmatched bases: 6. The CDR3 nucleotides read TGTGCCAGCAGCCAAGCGGGGGGGCTATACGAGCAGTACTTC. The encoded protein is CASSQAGGLYEQYF.

The V and J genes are TRBV5-1 and TRBJ1-2; 7 nucleotides align to TRBD1. This CDR3 has 13 amino acids. The junction had 4 bases not matched to a gene; V was cut back by 0 bases and J by 8 bases. Germline V gives CDR1 SGHRS, CDR2 YFSETQ. The CDR3 sequence: CASSLEGAEGYTF. CDR3 in DNA: TGCGCCAGCAGCTTGGAGGGGGCGGAAGGCTACACCTTC.

This clone has only one observation. The chain uses TRBV23-1 and TRBJ1-2; maybe TRBD1 (6 bases). TRBV23-1 is an ORF; its function is uncertain. The CDR3 has 14 amino acids. Deletions cut 0 bases from V and 2 bases from J, with 7 bases between. CDR3 amino acids: CASSQSQGNYGYTF. CDR3 in DNA: TGCGCCAGCAGTCAATCACAGGGAAACTATGGCTACACCTTC.

This chain uses TRBV6-5 with TRBJ1-5; 9 nucleotides line up with TRBD1. The J segment lost 5 bases and the V segment lost 4 bases, leaving 6 bases of the junction unmatched. CDR1 MNHEY and CDR2 SVGAGI come from the germline V gene. This CDR3 contains 15 residues. The CDR3: CASSSAGQGHQPQHF. CDR3 bases: TGTGCCAGCAGTTCGGCGGGACAGGGTCATCAGCCCCAGCATTTT.

V gene TRBV2 combines with J gene TRBJ2-7; D is perhaps TRBD2 (6 bases). The V gene lost 0 bases and the J gene lost 9 bases, with 9 bases spanning the gap. This CDR3 comprises 12 residues. Per the germline V gene, CDR1 is SNHLY and CDR2 is FYNNEI. The CDR3 region has the DNA TGTGCCAGCAGTGAAGCGCGGGGTTGGCAGTACTTC. It codes for CASSEARGWQYF.

The chain uses TRBV5-6 and TRBJ1-4; maybe TRBD1 (5 bases). Germline V CDR1 and CDR2: SGHDT, YYEEEE. This CDR3 contains 14 residues. The V gene lost 0 bases and the J gene lost 8 bases, with 11 bases spanning the gap. The CDR3 nucleotides read TGTGCCAGCAGCTTGGCCGGCAGACAGGAAAAACTGTTTTTT. Its protein is CASSLAGRQEKLFF.

The gene calls are TRBV6-6 and TRBJ1-6; no clear D gene. Per germline, CDR1 MNHNY and CDR2 SVGAGI (reference sequence). CDR3 length: 13 amino acids. V was clipped by 5 bases and J by 7 bases, with 9 bases between them. The CDR3: CASSRGTNSPLHF. DNA for the CDR3: TGTGCCAGCAGTAGAGGTACAAATTCACCCCTCCACTTT.

The sample holds a few counts of this clone. This chain uses TRBV6-5 with TRBJ1-1; 8 bases line up with TRBD1. The CDR3 has 13 residues. The V segment lost 5 bases and the J segment 7 bases; nucleotides outside the gene matches: 6. CDR1 is MNHEY and CDR2 is SVGAGI in the germline V gene. This CDR3 reads CASSRQGFVEAFF. For the CDR3, the DNA is TGTGCCAGCAGTCGACAGGGGTTTGTTGAAGCTTTCTTT.

The rearrangement uses TRBV7-3 and TRBJ2-6; tentatively, D is TRBD2 (6 bases). The CDR3 spans 20 residues. Looked up from germline, CDR1 is SGHTA and CDR2 is FQGTGA. Trimming stripped 4 bases from V and 0 bases from J, with 22 bases between. Here the CDR3 reads CASSSFDPLAGDSGANVLTF. The CDR3 DNA follows: TGTGCCAGCAGCTCGTTTGACCCACTAGCCGGGGACTCTGGGGCCAACGTCCTGACTTTC.

CDR3 sequence reads: CAGRTGGEETQYF. The CDR3 nucleotides are TGTGCCGGGCGGACCGGGGGAGAAGAGACCCAGTACTTC. The rearrangement joins TRBV7-9 to TRBJ2-5, with a possible D match to TRBD2 (6 bases). CDR1 and CDR2 from the germline V gene are SEHNR and FQNEAQ (reference sequence). The CDR3 length is 13 residues. With 11 bases removed from V and 3 bases from J, the gap between germline ends came to 16 bases.

The rearrangement joins TRBV4-3 to TRBJ2-7; D perhaps matches TRBD2 (5 bases). CDR3 size: 15 residues. Trimming took off 2 bases at V and 2 bases at J, with 13 bases between the two ends. CDR1 is LGHNA and CDR2 is YSLEER in the germline V gene. CDR3 amino acids: CASSQIPGKTYEQYF. The CDR3 nucleotides are TGCGCCAGCAGCCAAATTCCGGGGAAGACCTACGAGCAGTACTTC.

This chain connects TRBV9 to TRBJ2-7; tentative D call: TRBD2 (5 bases). V was shortened by 1 base and J by 6 bases, with 14 bases between the two germline ends. Germline CDR1 SGDLS, CDR2 YYNGEE. The CDR3 spans 14 residues. The CDR3 protein is CASSVQPSAGEQYF. Written as DNA, the CDR3 is TGTGCCAGCAGCGTACAGCCTTCCGCGGGCGAGCAGTACTTC.

This clone was observed once. The chain is built from TRBV5-1 and TRBJ2-3, with D unclear. CDR3 length equals 15 residues. The V and J ends lost 0 bases and 3 bases respectively, with 11 bases between them. CDR1 is SGHRS and CDR2 is YFSETQ in the germline V gene. The CDR3 region is CASSLASKPTDTQYF. The CDR3 DNA is TGCGCCAGCAGCTTGGCCTCTAAACCGACAGATACGCAGTATTTT.